This TCR beta chain was obtained from a study of CD8 T cells in Susac syndrome. Germline V gene sequence: CDR1 LNHDA, CDR2 SQIVND (reference sequence). The CDR3 runs to 13 residues. V was shortened by 9 bases and J by 8 bases, with 19 bases between the two germline ends. An amount of RNA that ranged from roughly 0.5 to 1 ug was reverse transcribed with random hexamers. TCRdb fed the immunoSEQ multiplex PCR reads into MiXCR, producing one record per CDR3 protein. The sample consists of more than 200,000 distinct CDR3 sequences, about 94% of them appearing once. This chain connects TRBV19 to TRBJ1-2; D perhaps matches TRBD1 (5 bases). The clonotype was recovered from a human donor with Susac syndrome. Sequencing was carried out using CD4+ T cells from PBMCs. CDR3 loop: CASGVRDLGGYTF. The CDR3 nucleotides read TGTGCCAGCGGAGTCCGGGACCTCGGGGGCTACACCTTC.